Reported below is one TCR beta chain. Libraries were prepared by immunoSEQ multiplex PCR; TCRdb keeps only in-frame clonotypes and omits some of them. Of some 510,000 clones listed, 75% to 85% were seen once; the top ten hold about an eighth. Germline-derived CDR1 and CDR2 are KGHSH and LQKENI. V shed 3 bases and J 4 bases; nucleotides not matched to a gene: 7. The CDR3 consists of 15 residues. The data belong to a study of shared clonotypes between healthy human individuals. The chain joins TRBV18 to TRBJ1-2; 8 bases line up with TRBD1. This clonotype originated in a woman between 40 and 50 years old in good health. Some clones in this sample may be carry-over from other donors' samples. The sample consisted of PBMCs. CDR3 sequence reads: CASSPGQGPLYGYTF. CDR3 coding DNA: TGTGCCAGCTCACCCGGACAGGGCCCCCTCTATGGCTACACCTTC.